Each of the 32 T cell receptor beta chains below was sequenced from the same sample in a study of shared clonotypes between healthy human individuals. CD45RO negativity and positive selection for CCR7 defined naive CD8 cells, a population that excluded terminally differentiated effector memory CD45RA+ cells. Method: immunoSEQ multiplex PCR; TCRdb's copy keeps in-frame clones and lacks some. The profile shows about 1,900,000 clones, about 95% of them singletons. Sequencing was carried out using naive CD8+ T cells sorted from blood. The source is a man between 18 and 35 years old in good health.

J is TRBJ1-2 and V is TRBV27; D is uncertain. This CDR3 spans 15 amino acids. CDR1 MNHEY and CDR2 SMNVEV come from the germline V gene (reference sequence). V lost 8 bases and J lost 4, with 20 bases in between. The CDR3 here is CASASAGASTYGYTF. CDR3 nucleotides: TGTGCCAGCGCCTCGGCGGGAGCCAGCACCTATGGCTACACCTTC.

This clone was counted only a few times. Other DNA sequences in the sample encode the same CDR3. The rearrangement links TRBV7-9 to TRBJ2-7; 7 bases agree with TRBD2. Trimming took 3 bases from V and 2 from J; bases not matched to a gene: 1. CDR1 is SEHNR and CDR2 is FQNEAQ in the germline V gene (reference sequence). This CDR3 has 13 amino acids. For the CDR3, the DNA is TGTGCCAGCAGCTTCGGGGGGACCTACGAGCAGTACTTC. Protein: CASSFGGTYEQYF.

This sequence joins TRBV7-6 and TRBJ2-5; D might be TRBD2 (7 bases). Trimming stripped 3 bases from V and 5 bases from J, with 13 bases between. Germline loops: CDR1 SGHVS, CDR2 FNYEAQ. The CDR3 length is 14 residues. This chain's CDR3 is CASSFHREGETQYF. CDR3 nucleotide sequence: TGTGCCAGCAGCTTTCACAGGGAGGGCGAGACCCAGTACTTC.

This clone was recorded once. The rearrangement links TRBV4-1 to TRBJ2-1; 8 positions agree with TRBD2. The CDR3 totals 16 residues. With 1 base clipped from V and 10 bases from J, the junction kept 12 bases outside the gene matches. Germline lookup yields CDR1 MGHRA and CDR2 YSYEKL. The CDR3 coding sequence is TGCGCCAGCAGCCAAGCAGCGGGGGACCCATCGGGCGAGCAGTTCTTC. It yields the protein CASSQAAGDPSGEQFF.

About this clone itself: A much larger clone differs from this one at a single base, so this may be a read error. Other nucleotide sequences from this sample produce the same CDR3. V gene TRBV25-1 combines with J gene TRBJ1-2; D uncertain. The CDR3 length is 11 residues. Germline V gives CDR1 MGHDK, CDR2 SYGVNS. V was pared by 5 bases and J by 5 bases, with 6 bases between. CDR3 nucleotides: TGTGCCAGCAGTCTAGGGTATGGCTACACCTTC. It translates to CASSLGYGYTF.

Points on this clone: The identical CDR3 is also encoded by other nucleotide sequences in the sample. The chain employs TRBV27 and TRBJ2-7; unclear D gene. Looked up from germline, CDR1 is MNHEY and CDR2 is SMNVEV (reference sequence). V lost 4 bases to trimming and J lost 0 bases, with 7 bases between them. The CDR3 consists of 13 residues. CDR3 nucleotides: TGTGCCAGCAGTTATCACAGCTCCTACGAGCAGTACTTC. Amino acids: CASSYHSSYEQYF.

The J gene is TRBJ2-7, the V gene TRBV10-1, with D tentatively TRBD2 (6 bases). This CDR3 has 15 residues. Per germline, CDR1 WNHNN and CDR2 SYGVQD (reference sequence). V shed 10 bases and J shed 2 bases, with 21 bases lying between them. CDR3 residues: CATIPAGYQPYEQYF. CDR3 sequence (DNA): TGCGCCACCATCCCCGCGGGATACCAACCCTACGAGCAGTACTTC.

This clone has a single count. The rearrangement uses TRBV7-2 and TRBJ2-2; the match to TRBD1 covers 7 bases. The V segment lost 8 bases and the J segment 4 bases; nucleotides outside the gene matches: 7. The germline V gene encodes CDR1 SGHTA and CDR2 FQGNSA. CDR3 size: 14 residues. CDR3 loop: CASGRDSLTGELFF. The CDR3 region has the DNA TGTGCCAGCGGCCGGGACAGCCTCACCGGGGAGCTGTTTTTT.

This chain joins TRBV27 and TRBJ1-6; 10 bases map to TRBD1. The germline V gene has CDR1 MNHEY and CDR2 SMNVEV (reference sequence). The length of the CDR3 is 15 residues. The V segment lost 2 bases and the J segment 8 bases; nucleotides outside the gene matches: 3. The CDR3 bases are TGTGCCAGCAGTTTAGGGGACAGGGGCGATTCACCCCTCCACTTT. As protein: CASSLGDRGDSPLHF.

As for this clone: Other DNA sequences in the same sample also yield this CDR3. J is TRBJ2-5 and V is TRBV4-1; 10 nucleotides agree with TRBD2. Germline V gene sequence: CDR1 MGHRA, CDR2 YSYEKL. This CDR3 is 14 amino acids long. The V segment lost 3 bases and the J segment 2 bases; nucleotides outside the gene matches: 0. The CDR3 loop is CASSQGLAQETQYF. As DNA, the CDR3 is TGCGCCAGCAGCCAGGGACTAGCGCAAGAGACCCAGTACTTC.

The rearrangement links TRBV2 to TRBJ2-5; no definite D call. From germline, CDR1 is SNHLY and CDR2 FYNNEI. V was shortened by 2 bases and J by 0 bases, with 4 bases between the two germline ends. This CDR3 comprises 13 residues. The CDR3 loop reads CASSEINQETQYF. The CDR3 nucleotides read TGTGCCAGCAGTGAAATAAACCAAGAGACCCAGTACTTC.

The V gene is TRBV10-3, the J gene TRBJ2-7; TRBD1 is a possible D gene (7 bases). Trimming shortened V by 4 bases and J by 1 base, and 17 bases separated the two germline ends. From germline, CDR1 is ENHRY and CDR2 SYGVKD. This CDR3 is 16 amino acids long. The CDR3 loop is CAISGGLTGTSYEQYF. The DNA of the CDR3 is TGTGCCATCAGTGGGGGATTGACAGGGACTTCCTACGAGCAGTACTTC.

On this clone: This sample includes further DNA sequences coding for the same CDR3. This chain connects TRBV5-8 to TRBJ2-7, with D possibly being TRBD1 (6 bases). This CDR3 has 15 amino acids. V lost 2 bases, J lost 1 base, and 13 bases lay in between. The germline CDR1 and CDR2 sequences are SGHTS and YDEGEE. Here the CDR3 reads CASSFPGESSYEQYF. In DNA, the CDR3 is TGTGCCAGCAGCTTTCCAGGGGAGAGTTCCTACGAGCAGTACTTC.

The CDR3 loop is CASSSPIAGSNTGELFF. In DNA, the CDR3 is TGTGCCAGCAGCTCCCCCATAGCGGGGTCGAACACCGGGGAGCTGTTTTTT. The chain uses TRBV11-2 and TRBJ2-2, with 8 bases aligning to TRBD2. CDR1 is SGHAT, CDR2 FQNNGV, per germline. The CDR3 length is 17 residues. V lost 4 bases to trimming and J lost 0 bases; unmatched junction nucleotides: 7.

The chain combines TRBV5-1 with TRBJ2-1; 14 bases match TRBD2. The CDR3 spans 16 residues. Germline V lookup: CDR1 SGHRS, CDR2 YFSETQ. J was trimmed by 3 bases and V by 4 bases; bases with no gene match: 3. The CDR3 is CASSTGTSGSYNEQFF. The CDR3 bases are TGCGCCAGCAGCACCGGGACTAGCGGGAGCTACAATGAGCAGTTCTTC. Variable domain in full (rest from reference TRBV5-1 and TRBJ2-1): KAGVTQTPRYLIKTRGQQVTLSCSPISGHRSVSWYQQTPGQGLQFLFEYFSETQRNKGNFPGRFSGRQFSNSRSEMNVSTLELGDSALYLCASSTGTSGSYNEQFFGPGTRLTVL.

The chain combines TRBV4-1 with TRBJ1-1; D is uncertain. Germline V gives CDR1 MGHRA, CDR2 YSYEKL. V was pared by 5 bases and J by 0 bases, with 10 bases between. The CDR3 loop spans 14 amino acids. CDR3 amino acids: CASSYDVLNTEAFF. DNA for the CDR3: TGCGCCAGCAGCTACGACGTTCTGAACACTGAAGCTTTCTTT.

The CDR3 nucleotides read TGTGCCAGCAGTTCTAGCGGGGGGGCAGGAGAGCAGTACTTC. The encoded protein is CASSSSGGAGEQYF. The rearrangement uses TRBV27 and TRBJ2-7; 12 nucleotides match TRBD2. CDR3 length: 14 amino acids. Germline V gene sequence: CDR1 MNHEY, CDR2 SMNVEV (reference sequence). J was trimmed by 7 bases and V by 4 bases; bases with no gene match: 5.

A note on this clone: This CDR3 is also generated by other DNA sequences in the sample. This sequence joins TRBV27 and TRBJ1-1, with D unclear. Germline CDR1 and CDR2: MNHEY and SMNVEV (reference sequence). CDR3 length: 13 residues. V lost 3 bases to trimming and J lost 2 bases, with 7 bases between them. This CDR3 is CASSLSENTEAFF. As DNA, the CDR3 is TGTGCCAGCAGTTTGTCGGAAAACACTGAAGCTTTCTTT.

About this clone: The sample has other DNA sequences that encode this CDR3 too. V and J are TRBV6-5 and TRBJ2-1; D is possibly TRBD1 (6 bases). Per germline, CDR1 MNHEY and CDR2 SVGAGI. Between the trimmed V and J ends, which lost 2 bases and 0 bases, there was a span of 11 bases. This CDR3 contains 16 residues. CDR3 in DNA: TGTGCCAGCAGTTACCTTGGACAGAGCTCCTACAATGAGCAGTTCTTC. It is translated as CASSYLGQSSYNEQFF.

This clone was seen a single time. This sequence joins TRBV10-3 and TRBJ2-7, with 10 bases that match TRBD1. Germline V gene lookup returns CDR1 ENHRY and CDR2 SYGVKD. The CDR3 loop spans 14 amino acids. The V gene end was trimmed by 7 bases and the J gene end by 3 bases; junction bases not matched to a gene: 6. CDR3 DNA: TGTGCCATCACCTCGGACAGGGGGAGCTACGAGCAGTACTTC. Its protein product is CAITSDRGSYEQYF.

Remarks on this clone: Within the sample, other DNA sequences also encode this same CDR3. The CDR3 reads CAWSPWGTEAFF. The CDR3, as DNA: TGTGCCTGGAGCCCCTGGGGCACTGAAGCTTTCTTT. V and J are TRBV30 and TRBJ1-1; no reliable D call. CDR3 length equals 12 residues. The germline CDR1 and CDR2 sequences are GTSNPN and SVGIG (reference sequence). V was trimmed by 3 bases and J by 4 bases, leaving 9 bases between them.

This rearrangement joins TRBV10-2 to TRBJ1-1, with D tentatively TRBD1 (6 bases). Germline CDR1 is WSHSY and CDR2 is SAAADI. This CDR3 is built from 14 residues. The V gene lost 6 bases and the J gene lost 11 bases, with 22 bases spanning the gap. Here the CDR3 reads CASSPGGQRREAFF. CDR3 bases: TGCGCCAGCAGCCCAGGCGGACAGCGAAGAGAGGCTTTCTTT.

The chain has TRBV13 and TRBJ1-3; D ambiguous. CDR1 is PRHDT, CDR2 FYEKMQ, per germline (reference sequence). This CDR3 spans 12 amino acids. The V and J ends lost 1 base and 4 bases respectively, with 2 bases between them. As DNA, the CDR3 is TGTGCCAGCAGCTTAGTGGGAAACACCATATATTTT. Its protein is CASSLVGNTIYF.

This sequence joins TRBV5-4 and TRBJ2-2; D uncertain. This CDR3 region has 13 residues. Trimming removed 4 bases from V and 6 bases from J, with 10 bases in between. CDR1 is SGHNT, CDR2 YYREEE, per germline (reference sequence). CDR3 in amino acids: CASSPYSAGELFF. The CDR3, as DNA: TGTGCCAGCAGCCCCTACAGTGCCGGGGAGCTGTTTTTT. The full variable domain, its missing parts supplied by reference TRBV5-4 and TRBJ2-2, is ETGVTQSPTHLIKTRGQQVTLRCSSQSGHNTVSWYQQALGQGPQFIFQYYREEENGRGNFPPRFSGLQFPNYSSELNVNALELDDSALYLCASSPYSAGELFFGEGSRLTVL.

This chain connects TRBV25-1 to TRBJ2-1, with TRBD1 as a possible D gene (6 bases). The CDR3 has 15 residues. CDR1 is MGHDK and CDR2 is SYGVNS in the germline V gene. The V end was cut by 4 bases, the J end by 2 bases, with 12 bases between. CDR3 DNA: TGTGCCAGCAGTGGGGGCGGACAGACCTACAATGAGCAGTTCTTC. It specifies CASSGGGQTYNEQFF.

The genes are TRBV29-1 and TRBJ2-1, with 8 bases matching TRBD1. CDR1 is SQVTM, CDR2 ANQGSEA, per germline. The CDR3 totals 14 residues. V was pared by 3 bases and J by 7 bases, with 8 bases of the junction left unmatched. As DNA, the CDR3 is TGCAGCGTTGATTTGCAGGGGGCAGGGAATGAGCAGTTCTTC. Translated: CSVDLQGAGNEQFF.

V gene TRBV7-6 combines with J gene TRBJ2-7; 7 bases match TRBD1. Germline CDR1 and CDR2: SGHVS and FNYEAQ. Trimming took 2 bases from V and 6 from J; bases not matched to a gene: 4. This CDR3 region has 13 residues. CDR3 coding DNA: TGTGCCAGCAGCTTACGGGACAGCTCCGAGCAGTACTTC. Protein product: CASSLRDSSEQYF.

The chain joins TRBV5-6 to TRBJ2-1; D is unresolved. V shed 2 bases and J shed 8 bases, with 14 bases lying between them. CDR1 is SGHDT, CDR2 YYEEEE, per germline. CDR3 length equals 14 residues. Here the CDR3 DNA reads TGTGCCAGCAGCTTCGTGACGTCTGTCCATGAGCAGTTCTTC. This sequence encodes CASSFVTSVHEQFF.

This clone was seen once. The V and J genes are TRBV19 and TRBJ2-7, with a weak D call TRBD2 (6 bases). Looked up from germline, CDR1 is LNHDA and CDR2 is SQIVND (reference sequence). CDR3 length: 15 residues. V lost 6 bases and J lost 0, with 15 bases in between. CDR3 nucleotide sequence: TGTGCCAGTAGCGATCCGGGACTTAGCTCCTACGAGCAGTACTTC. Translation gives CASSDPGLSSYEQYF.

V gene TRBV5-1 combines with J gene TRBJ2-7; D unclear. CDR3 size: 13 residues. Deletions cut 2 bases from V and 0 bases from J, with 6 bases between. CDR1 is SGHRS, CDR2 YFSETQ, per germline. The CDR3 nucleotides are TGCGCCAGCAGCTTTACTCACTCCTACGAGCAGTACTTC. It encodes CASSFTHSYEQYF.

This clone was observed once. The chain couples TRBV5-1 to TRBJ2-1; 12 bases are a match to TRBD2. The CDR3 has 17 amino acids. Germline V gene data show CDR1 as SGHRS and CDR2 as YFSETQ. J lost 0 bases, V lost 3 bases, and 4 bases had no gene match. Here the CDR3 DNA reads TGCGCCAGCAGCTCCCTAGCGGGGGGGAGCTCCTACAATGAGCAGTTCTTC. Its protein product is CASSSLAGGSSYNEQFF.

The chain employs TRBV7-9 and TRBJ1-1; a possible D gene is TRBD1 (5 bases). Germline V gene lookup returns CDR1 SEHNR and CDR2 FQNEAQ (reference sequence). The V and J ends lost 4 bases and 4 bases respectively, with 13 bases between them. The CDR3 length is 14 residues. CDR3 sequence (DNA): TGTGCCAGCAGCTCCCGGGACGATGCCACTGAAGCTTTCTTT. Translation gives CASSSRDDATEAFF.